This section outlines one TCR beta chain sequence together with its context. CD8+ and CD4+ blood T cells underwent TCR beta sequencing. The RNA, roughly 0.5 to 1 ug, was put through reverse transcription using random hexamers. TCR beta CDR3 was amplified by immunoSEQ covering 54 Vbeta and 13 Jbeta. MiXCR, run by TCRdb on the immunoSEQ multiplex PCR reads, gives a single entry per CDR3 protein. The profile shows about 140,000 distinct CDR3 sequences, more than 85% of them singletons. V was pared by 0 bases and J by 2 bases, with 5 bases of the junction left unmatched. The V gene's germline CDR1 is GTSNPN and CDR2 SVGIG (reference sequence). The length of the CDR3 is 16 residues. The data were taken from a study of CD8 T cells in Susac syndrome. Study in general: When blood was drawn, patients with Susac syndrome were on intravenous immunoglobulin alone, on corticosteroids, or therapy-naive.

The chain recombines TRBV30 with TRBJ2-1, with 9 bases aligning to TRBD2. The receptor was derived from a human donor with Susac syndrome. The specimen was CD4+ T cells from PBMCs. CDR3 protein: CAWSVLGGGAYNEQFF. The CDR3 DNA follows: TGTGCCTGGAGTGTACTAGGCGGGGGGGCCTACAATGAGCAGTTCTTC.